This T cell receptor beta chain is drawn from a study of blood T cell repertoires in COVID-19. Study overall: Donors in the United States, Italy and Spain gave samples during acute or convalescent COVID-19. In each case, the material was cDNA or gDNA derived from T cells, B-cell-depleted T cells, or PBMCs.

The CDR3 contains 16 residues. The V segment lost 4 bases and the J segment 7 bases; nucleotides outside the gene matches: 9. The germline gives CDR1 LGHDT, CDR2 YNNKEL (reference sequence). This clone turned up a few times. Under the authors' procedure: It was from reference gene primer amplification that nucleated cell counts were estimated. Repertoires were generated with immunoSEQ multiplex PCR, while TCRdb's copy carries only in-frame clones and drops some. V and J calls and clone size are as listed in that table; D and trimming were resolved from the DNA. The sample carries tens of thousands of clones, less than 85% recorded once.

This clonotype was sampled from a woman at least 80 years old with acute or convalescent COVID-19. The chain employs TRBV3-1 (or the pseudogene TRBV3-2) and TRBJ2-7, with 14 bases fitting TRBD2. Sequenced material: peripheral blood. The CDR3 loop reads CASSPGLAGGNHEQYF. For the CDR3, the DNA is TGTGCCAGCAGCCCCGGACTAGCGGGGGGAAACCATGAGCAGTACTTC.